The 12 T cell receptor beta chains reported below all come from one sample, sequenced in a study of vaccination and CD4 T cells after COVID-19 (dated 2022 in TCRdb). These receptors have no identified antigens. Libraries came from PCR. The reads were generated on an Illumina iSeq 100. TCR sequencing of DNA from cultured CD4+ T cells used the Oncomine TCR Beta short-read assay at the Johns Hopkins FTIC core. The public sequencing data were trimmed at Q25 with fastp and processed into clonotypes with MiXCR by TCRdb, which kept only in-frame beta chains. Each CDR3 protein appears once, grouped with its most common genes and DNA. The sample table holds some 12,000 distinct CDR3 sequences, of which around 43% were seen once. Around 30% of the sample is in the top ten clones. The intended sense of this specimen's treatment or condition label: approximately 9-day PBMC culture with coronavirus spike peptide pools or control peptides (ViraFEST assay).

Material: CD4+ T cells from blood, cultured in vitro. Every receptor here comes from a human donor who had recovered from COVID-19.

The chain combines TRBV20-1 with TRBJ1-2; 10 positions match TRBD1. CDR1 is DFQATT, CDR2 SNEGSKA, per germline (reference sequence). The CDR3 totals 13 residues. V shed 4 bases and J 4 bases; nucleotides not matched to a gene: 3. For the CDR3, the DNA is TGCAGTGCTATGACAGGGGGCGGCTATGGCTACACCTTC. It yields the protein CSAMTGGGYGYTF.

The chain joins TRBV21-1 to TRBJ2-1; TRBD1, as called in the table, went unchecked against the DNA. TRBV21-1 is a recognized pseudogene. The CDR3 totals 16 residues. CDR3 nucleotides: TGTGCCAGCAGCAAATTTGGGGGTCGCTCCTACAATGAGCAGTTCTTC. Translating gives CASSKFGGRSYNEQFF.

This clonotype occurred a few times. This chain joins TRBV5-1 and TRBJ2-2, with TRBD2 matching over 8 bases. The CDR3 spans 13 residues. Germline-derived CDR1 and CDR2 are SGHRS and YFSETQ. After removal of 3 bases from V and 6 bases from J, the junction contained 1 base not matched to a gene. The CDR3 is CASSYGGAGELFF. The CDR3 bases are TGCGCCAGCAGCTACGGGGGGGCCGGGGAGCTGTTTTTT.

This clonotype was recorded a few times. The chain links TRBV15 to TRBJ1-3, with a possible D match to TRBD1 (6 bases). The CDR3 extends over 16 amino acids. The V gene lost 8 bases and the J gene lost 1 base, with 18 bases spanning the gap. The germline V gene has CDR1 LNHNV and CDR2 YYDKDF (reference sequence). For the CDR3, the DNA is TGTGCCACCGGTCGAGGGGGGACCCTTTCTGGAAACACCATATATTTT. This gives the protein CATGRGGTLSGNTIYF.

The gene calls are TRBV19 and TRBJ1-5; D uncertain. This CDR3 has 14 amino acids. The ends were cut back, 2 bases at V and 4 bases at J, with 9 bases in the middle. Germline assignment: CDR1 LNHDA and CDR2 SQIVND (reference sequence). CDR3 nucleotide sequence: TGTGCCAGTAGTATAAAGGGAGGGAATCAGCCCCAGCATTTT. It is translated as CASSIKGGNQPQHF.

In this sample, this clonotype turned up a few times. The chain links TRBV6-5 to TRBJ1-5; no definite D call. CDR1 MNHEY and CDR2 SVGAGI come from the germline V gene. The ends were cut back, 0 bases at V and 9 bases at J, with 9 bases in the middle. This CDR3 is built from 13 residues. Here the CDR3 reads CASSYSKVGPQHF. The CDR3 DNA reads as TGTGCCAGCAGTTACTCGAAGGTAGGGCCCCAGCATTTT.

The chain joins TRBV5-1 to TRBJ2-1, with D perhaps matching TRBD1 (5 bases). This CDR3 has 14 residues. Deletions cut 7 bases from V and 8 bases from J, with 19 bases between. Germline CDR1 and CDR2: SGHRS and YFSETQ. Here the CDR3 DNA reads TGCGCCAGCGGAGCTCCTTTTGGGGCGGATGAGCAGTTCTTC. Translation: CASGAPFGADEQFF.

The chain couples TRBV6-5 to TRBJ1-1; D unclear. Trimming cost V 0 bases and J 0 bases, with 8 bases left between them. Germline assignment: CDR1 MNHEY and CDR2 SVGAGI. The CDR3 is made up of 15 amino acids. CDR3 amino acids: CASSYSARMNTEAFF. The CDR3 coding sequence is TGTGCCAGCAGTTACTCAGCCAGGATGAACACTGAAGCTTTCTTT.

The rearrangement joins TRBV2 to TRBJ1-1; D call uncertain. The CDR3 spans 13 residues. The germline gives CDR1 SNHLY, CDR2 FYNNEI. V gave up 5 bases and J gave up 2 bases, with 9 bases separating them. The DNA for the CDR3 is TGTGCCAGCAGTAGACAACCCAACACTGAAGCTTTCTTT. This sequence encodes CASSRQPNTEAFF. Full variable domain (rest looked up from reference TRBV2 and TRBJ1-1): EPEVTQTPSHQVTQMGQEVILRCVPISNHLYFYWYRQILGQKVEFLVSFYNNEISEKSEIFDDQFSVERPDGSNFTLKIRSTKLEDSAMYFCASSRQPNTEAFFGQGTRLTVV.

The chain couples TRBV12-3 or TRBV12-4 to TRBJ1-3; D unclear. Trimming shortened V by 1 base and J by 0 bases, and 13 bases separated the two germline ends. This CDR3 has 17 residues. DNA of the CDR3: TGTGCCAGCAGTTTAGGGCCCCGACCCAGCTCTGGAAACACCATATATTTT. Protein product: CASSLGPRPSSGNTIYF.

The CDR3: CASSLNRGGAEQYF. The CDR3 DNA is TGTGCCAGCAGCCTTAACAGGGGGGGCGCCGAGCAGTACTTC. The chain employs TRBV11-3 and TRBJ2-7; TRBD1 might be the D (8 bases). The germline V and J ends were trimmed by 5 bases and 6 bases, with 17 bases remaining between them. The CDR3 totals 14 residues. Germline loops: CDR1 SGHNT, CDR2 YENEEA.

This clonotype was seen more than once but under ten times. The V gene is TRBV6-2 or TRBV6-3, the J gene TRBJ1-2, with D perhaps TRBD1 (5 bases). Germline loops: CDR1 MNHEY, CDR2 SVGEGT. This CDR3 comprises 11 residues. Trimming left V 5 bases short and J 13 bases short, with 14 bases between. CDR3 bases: TGTGCCAGCAGTGACCGGGGGGGGGTCACCTTC. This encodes CASSDRGGVTF.